This TCR beta chain was obtained from a study of siplizumab effects on memory and regulatory T cells. Study-wide findings and caveats: Significantly reduced by siplizumab was the cumulative frequency of alloreactive sequences, namely those traceable to unstimulated CD4+ memory cells. An assignable phenotype, naive or memory, was missing from roughly 78-96% of proliferating CD4+ or CD8+ clones.

Worth noting for this clone: Its antigen is not known.

Some clones are missing from TCRdb's copy, which holds only in-frame ones; the method was immunoSEQ multiplex PCR. The data hold approximately 92,000 clones, with over 90% observed a single time. Germline-derived CDR1 and CDR2 are SGHVS and FQNEAQ. V shed 1 base and J shed 0 bases, with 9 bases lying between them. This CDR3 is built from 15 residues. The chain combines TRBV7-8 with TRBJ2-5; D remains ambiguous. The sequencing input was non-Treg CD4+ T cells sorted from blood. This sequence was found in a human donor in good health. CDR3 DNA sequence: TGTGCCAGCAGCTTAGTCAACTCAAACCAAGAGACCCAGTACTTC. Residues: CASSLVNSNQETQYF.